This passage covers 15 T cell receptor beta chains from one sample sequenced in a study of T cell responses to AZD1222 COVID-19 vaccine. Only in-frame clones appear in the TCRdb table, and some are missing; sequencing was by immunoSEQ multiplex PCR. The data contain approximately 92,000 clones, about 85% of them seen just once; the ten biggest clones take up around 3.1%. The material was peripheral blood, obtained on day 0 of AZD1222 vaccination. The receptors were sampled from an adult in good health.

The chain joins TRBV6-2 or TRBV6-3 to TRBJ2-3; D not resolved. CDR3 length: 16 amino acids. Germline-derived CDR1 and CDR2 are MNHEY and SVGEGT. V was shortened by 0 bases and J by 0 bases, with 10 bases between the two germline ends. Here the CDR3 DNA reads TGTGCCAGCAGTTACTCTTGGGATCCTAGCACAGATACGCAGTATTTT. Encoded protein: CASSYSWDPSTDTQYF.

V and J are TRBV6-2 or TRBV6-3 and TRBJ1-1, with D maybe TRBD1 (5 bases). The CDR3 sequence is 14 residues long. The germline V gene encodes CDR1 MNHEY and CDR2 SVGEGT. Trimming stripped 2 bases from V and 1 base from J, with 8 bases between. The CDR3 DNA reads TGTGCCAGCAGTTACCAGGGTGGGAACACTGAAGCTTTCTTT. Its protein product is CASSYQGGNTEAFF.

The gene calls are TRBV10-3 and TRBJ1-1; TRBD1 agrees at 8 bases. Germline values: CDR1 ENHRY, CDR2 SYGVKD. There are 15 residues in the CDR3. The ends lost 3 bases at V and 5 bases at J; junction bases unmatched: 8. For the CDR3, the DNA is TGTGCCATCAGTGACGGACAGGGACCTACGACTGAAGCTTTCTTT. It translates to CAISDGQGPTTEAFF.

V is TRBV4-2 and J is TRBJ1-2; D is undetermined. The ends were cut back, 0 bases at V and 0 bases at J, with 8 bases in the middle. CDR3 length: 15 amino acids. Germline loops: CDR1 LGHNA, CDR2 YNFKEQ. The CDR3: CASSQDITANYGYTF. CDR3 sequence (DNA): TGTGCCAGCAGCCAAGATATCACGGCTAACTATGGCTACACCTTC.

The CDR3 DNA sequence: TGTGCCAGCAGCCAAAACAATCAGCCCCAGCATTTT. Translated, it gives CASSQNNQPQHF. The chain recombines TRBV3-1 (or the pseudogene TRBV3-2) with TRBJ1-5; D gene ambiguous. The germline V and J ends were trimmed by 2 bases and 3 bases, with 2 bases remaining between them. Germline V gene sequence: CDR1 LGHDT, CDR2 YNNKEL (reference sequence). This CDR3 spans 12 amino acids.

The chain has TRBV3-1 (or the pseudogene TRBV3-2) and TRBJ2-3; D gene ambiguous. The CDR3 is made up of 13 amino acids. With 1 base removed from V and 9 bases from J, the gap between germline ends came to 11 bases. Germline CDR1 reads LGHDT; CDR2 reads YNNKEL (reference sequence). CDR3 residues: CASSQGTPATQYF. As DNA, the CDR3 is TGTGCCAGCAGCCAAGGAACCCCCGCCACGCAGTATTTT.

The J gene is TRBJ2-7, the V gene TRBV27, with TRBD2 matching over 10 bases. CDR1 is MNHEY, CDR2 SMNVEV, per germline (reference sequence). This CDR3 is built from 17 residues. V lost 7 bases, J lost 3 bases, and 15 bases stayed unmatched. CDR3 loop: CASTLKAERGGFYEQYF. Here the CDR3 DNA reads TGTGCCAGCACCTTAAAGGCGGAGCGGGGGGGTTTCTACGAGCAGTACTTC.

J is TRBJ2-1 and V is TRBV6-5, with a possible D match to TRBD2 (6 bases). Trimming left V 6 bases short and J 8 bases short, with 20 bases between. Germline V lookup: CDR1 MNHEY, CDR2 SVGAGI. This CDR3 contains 15 residues. Written as DNA, the CDR3 is TGTGCCAGCAGCTACCGGAGGGCCCTCAGGGATGAGCAGTTCTTC. Residues: CASSYRRALRDEQFF.

This chain uses TRBV7-2 with TRBJ2-1, with D possibly TRBD2 on 6 matching bases. V lost 4 bases and J 7 bases, leaving 11 bases between the germline ends. The CDR3 has 13 residues. Germline CDR1 reads SGHTA; CDR2 reads FQGNSA. The CDR3 DNA follows: TGTGCCAGCAGCTCGGGGGTTGAAAATGAGCAGTTCTTC. Translated, it gives CASSSGVENEQFF.

The rearrangement links TRBV6-2 or TRBV6-3 to TRBJ1-2; no definite D call. The germline gives CDR1 MNHEY, CDR2 SVGEGT. V was shortened by 5 bases and J by 0 bases, with 13 bases between the two germline ends. The CDR3 is made up of 15 amino acids. As DNA, the CDR3 is TGTGCCAGCAGTACGCCACCCCGCGCTAACTATGGCTACACCTTC. Protein: CASSTPPRANYGYTF.

This clone has a single count. This chain joins TRBV24-1 and TRBJ2-1; 8 bases agree with TRBD2. The V segment lost 3 bases and the J segment 6 bases; nucleotides outside the gene matches: 15. The CDR3 length is 18 residues. CDR1 is KGHDR and CDR2 is SFDVKD in the germline V gene. CDR3 sequence (DNA): TGTGCCACCAGTGATGTCGGGGTAGGTCGTAGCGGGACCAATGAGCAGTTCTTC. It translates to CATSDVGVGRSGTNEQFF.

The chain links TRBV15 to TRBJ1-5; the D is unclear. V was pared by 0 bases and J by 5 bases, with 8 bases between. The CDR3 runs 14 residues. Germline CDR1 LNHNV, CDR2 YYDKDF (reference sequence). This chain's CDR3 is CATSREPYYQPQHF. Here the CDR3 DNA reads TGTGCCACCAGCAGAGAACCTTACTATCAGCCCCAGCATTTT.

This chain uses TRBV5-4 with TRBJ1-6, with D possibly TRBD1 on 6 matching bases. V was trimmed by 3 bases and J by 14 bases, leaving 27 bases between them. This CDR3 has 17 amino acids. Germline CDR1 is SGHNT and CDR2 is YYREEE (reference sequence). CDR3: CASSSERPTGPTESLHF. CDR3 coding DNA: TGTGCCAGCAGCTCCGAGAGACCGACAGGCCCTACGGAGTCCCTCCACTTT.

The gene calls are TRBV13 and TRBJ2-7; D gene unclear. Germline V lookup: CDR1 PRHDT, CDR2 FYEKMQ (reference sequence). The CDR3 loop spans 12 amino acids. The V end lost 5 bases, the J end lost 6 bases, and 11 bases lay between the germline ends. The CDR3 is CASSRSGSEQYF. For the CDR3, the DNA is TGTGCCAGCAGCCGATCGGGTTCCGAGCAGTACTTC.

This clone was detected only a few times. V is TRBV5-6 and J is TRBJ1-6, with D uncertain. V was shortened by 3 bases and J by 6 bases, with 7 bases between the two germline ends. CDR1 and CDR2 from the germline V gene are SGHDT and YYEEEE. The CDR3 consists of 13 residues. The CDR3 DNA reads as TGTGCCAGCAGCTCTGGTCGTAATTCACCCCTCCACTTT. It is translated as CASSSGRNSPLHF.